This T cell receptor beta chain was identified in a study of naive and memory T cell subsets. An equimolar mix of two oligonucleotides served as the beta constant-region primer for TRBC1 and TRBC2. Nested alpha and beta constant-region primers with the SP2 primer drove four PCR rounds on ligated cDNA. An oligonucleotide with the SP2 primer and a 12-nucleotide UMI was ligated to the cDNA 3' end. MiXCR, run by TCRdb on the UMI-ligation and nested PCR reads, gives a single entry per CDR3 protein. The top ten hold about 0.57% of the sample, which has approximately 140,000 distinct CDR3 sequences, roughly a fifth seen once. This clonotype has only a few counts. Its antigen is unidentified. CDR3 length: 16 residues. CDR1 is MDHEN and CDR2 is SYDVKM in the germline V gene. V was pared by 5 bases and J by 0 bases, with 6 bases of the junction left unmatched. Findings and caveats of the study: A few larger clonotypes appeared in naive repertoires, especially CD8, possibly memory cells re-expressing CD45RA.

Cells stained for CD3, CD4, CD8, CD45RA, CD27 and viability were sorted into four CD45RA/CD27 subsets. Sequencing was carried out using naive CD8+ T cells from blood. The clonotype originates from a human donor in good health. V and J are TRBV28 and TRBJ2-2; 7 bases fit TRBD1. Here the CDR3 reads CASSRDRFANTGELFF. CDR3 nucleotide sequence: TGTGCCAGCAGTAGGGACAGATTCGCGAACACCGGGGAGCTGTTTTTT.